This T cell receptor (beta chain) is drawn from a study of Ad26.COV2.S vaccination and SARS-CoV-2 variants. Across the study: Into the muscle, Ad26.COV2.S was dosed once or twice, 56 days apart. Study conclusions and caveats: Responses of T cells in total may have been underestimated by the TCR breadth and depth analyses. Marked by substantial breadth, spike-specific CD8+ and CD4+ T cell responses were reportedly seen after vaccination.

In the case of this clone: Its antigen is not known.

The treatment denotes: approximately 18 received Ad26.COV2.S at low or high dose, single or two shots; about 5 received placebo; per-sample allocation not given. Specimens were obtained on day 63 following the first vaccine or placebo injection. What was given as vaccine was an Ad26 vector encoding Wuhan-strain SARS-CoV-2 spike. Profiled with immunoSEQ multiplex PCR; TCRdb holds only in-frame clones, not every one. The sample shows approximately 240,000 clones, 70% to 90% of them seen only once. CDR1 and CDR2 from the germline V gene are SGHTS and YDEGEE. The CDR3 is 13 residues long. V was cut by 5 bases and J by 2 bases, with 11 bases left in between.

The material was peripheral blood, obtained in a trial of Ad26.COV2.S vaccine versus placebo. The chain has TRBV5-8 and TRBJ2-7; D unclear. This TCR was sampled from a person aged 18-60 years who received the Ad26.COV2.S COVID-19 vaccine or a placebo. CDR3 in DNA: TGTGCCAGCAGTTCTGATTCCCCCTACGAGCAGTACTTC. It translates to CASSSDSPYEQYF.